The T cell receptor beta chain under discussion was sequenced for a study of T cells after yellow fever vaccination. General study points: Overall, a small share of clonotypes was seen in both CD4 and CD8 compartments. Post-booster samples contained most primary-vaccination clones (approximately 96% CD4, around 88% CD8).

5'RACE template switching produced TCR cDNA carrying a universal primer site and UMIs. TCRdb reprocessed the 5' RACE reads with MiXCR, giving one entry per CDR3 protein. The data contain roughly 320,000 distinct CDR3 sequences, about 11% of them singletons. This clonotype was detected only a few times. The antigen remains undetermined. This CDR3 comprises 17 residues. CDR1 is MGHRA and CDR2 is YSYEKL in the germline V gene. With 7 bases removed from V and 3 bases from J, the gap between germline ends came to 21 bases. The chain has TRBV4-1 and TRBJ2-2; a weak D match, TRBD1 (7 bases). The TCR sequence derives from a man younger than 30 who received the YFV17D yellow fever vaccine. This sample comprised CD4+ T cells sorted from PBMCs, obtained 45 days after the yellow fever booster vaccination. The CDR3 loop reads CASTHPRGRGDTGELFF. CDR3 coding DNA: TGCGCCAGCACCCACCCGAGGGGGCGCGGGGACACCGGGGAGCTGTTTTTT.